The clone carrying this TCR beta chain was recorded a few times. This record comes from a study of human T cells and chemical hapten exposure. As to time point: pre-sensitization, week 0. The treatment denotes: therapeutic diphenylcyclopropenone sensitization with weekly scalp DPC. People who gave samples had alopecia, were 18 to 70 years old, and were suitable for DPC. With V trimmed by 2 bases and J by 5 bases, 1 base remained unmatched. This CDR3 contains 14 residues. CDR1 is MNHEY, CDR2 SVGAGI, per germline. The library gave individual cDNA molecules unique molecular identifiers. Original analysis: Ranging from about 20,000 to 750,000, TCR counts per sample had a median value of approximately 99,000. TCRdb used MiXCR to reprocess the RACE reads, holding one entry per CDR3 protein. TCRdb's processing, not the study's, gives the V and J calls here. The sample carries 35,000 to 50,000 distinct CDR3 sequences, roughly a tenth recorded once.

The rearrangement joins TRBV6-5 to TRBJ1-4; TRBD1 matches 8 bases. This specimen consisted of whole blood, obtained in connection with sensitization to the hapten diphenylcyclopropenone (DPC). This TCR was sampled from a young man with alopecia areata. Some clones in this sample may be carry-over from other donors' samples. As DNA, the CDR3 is TGTGCCAGCAGTTACGGGACAGGAAATGAAAAACTGTTTTTT. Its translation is CASSYGTGNEKLFF.